This T cell receptor beta chain was retrieved from a study of T-cell reconstitution after alpha-beta-depleted transplantation in children. Overall study results and limits: Diversity and T-cell counts at one year after transplant derived mostly from new T cells. Surviving thymic progenitors and recipient T cells were the source of high TCRbeta diversity at day 60 in some patients.

The TCRbeta library was prepared with unique molecular identifiers. TCRdb redid the calling of the PCR reads with MiXCR, one entry per CDR3 protein. In the table there are hundreds of thousands of distinct CDR3 sequences, less than 9.5% of which are singletons. Concerning this clonotype itself: What it binds is unknown.

The source was peripheral blood, collected 360 days after TCRalphabeta/CD19-depleted stem cell transplant. The clonotype comes from a female patient between 2 and 15 years old who had a stem cell transplant for Fanconi anemia, so the T cells may come from the graft donor.

In DNA form, the CDR3 reads TGTGCCAGCAGCCAAGATTGGGAGGTCGTCAATGAGCAGTTCTTC. This translates into CASSQDWEVVNEQFF. This chain links TRBV3-1 with TRBJ2-1; D is possibly TRBD2 (6 bases). The CDR3 has 15 residues. From germline, CDR1 is LGHDT and CDR2 YNNKEL (reference sequence). Trimming stripped 0 bases from V and 6 bases from J, with 12 bases between.